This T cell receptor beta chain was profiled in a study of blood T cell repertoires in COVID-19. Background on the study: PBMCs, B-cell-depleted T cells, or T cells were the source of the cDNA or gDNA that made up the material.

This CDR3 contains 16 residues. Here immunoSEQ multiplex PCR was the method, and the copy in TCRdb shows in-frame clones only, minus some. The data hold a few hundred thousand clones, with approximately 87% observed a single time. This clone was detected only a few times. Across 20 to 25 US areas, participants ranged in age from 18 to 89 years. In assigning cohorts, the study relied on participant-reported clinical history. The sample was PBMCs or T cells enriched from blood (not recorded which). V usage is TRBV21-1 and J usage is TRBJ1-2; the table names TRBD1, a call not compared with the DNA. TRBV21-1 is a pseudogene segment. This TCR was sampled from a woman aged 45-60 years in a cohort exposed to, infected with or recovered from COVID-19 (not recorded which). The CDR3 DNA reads TGTGCCAGCAGCAAAGTCTCGGGACAGGGTCATGTTGGCTACACCTTC. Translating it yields CASSKVSGQGHVGYTF.